The rows below give T cell receptor beta chains drawn from one sample of a study of cytomegalovirus exposure and HLA in healthy donors. Generated by immunoSEQ multiplex PCR, the TCRdb table keeps only in-frame clones and is missing some. Of 150,000 to 200,000 clones in the sample, approximately 77% were seen once. Sequencing was performed on PBMCs. The receptors shown here come from a male donor in good health and CMV-seropositive. The conserved cysteine and the conserved F or W are not part of the CDR3 here. Each record gives: V gene, J gene, clone size, CDR3 protein. Part of the rows lack a size; the others show once, few, many or a class for expanded clones.

TRBV5-1	TRBJ1-1	.	ASSLALGPMNTEAF
TRBV9	TRBJ2-6	.	ASSVGRSGANVLT
TRBV2	TRBJ2-7	.	ASSDPGQGTYEQY
TRBV27	TRBJ1-1	.	ASSLSGTTNTEAF
TRBV5-1	TRBJ2-3	.	ASRWELSSTDTQY
TRBV2	TRBJ1-1	.	ASSDPEMNTEAF
TRBV5-4	TRBJ1-1	few	ASSPGVNTEAF
TRBV7-9	TRBJ2-7	.	ASSPGSDEQY
TRBV9	TRBJ1-6	.	ASSVDPLQVNSPLH
TRBV6-5	TRBJ2-1	.	ASRGREEQF
TRBV6-1	TRBJ1-1	.	ASRYRGRNTEAF
TRBV5-4	TRBJ2-3	.	ASSFRPSGGMLY
TRBV2	TRBJ1-1	.	ASNLQGIGTEAF
TRBV28	TRBJ2-5	.	ASRIQGTETQY
TRBV11-2	TRBJ2-3	.	ASSLVRGSNTQY
TRBV19	TRBJ2-7	.	ASSIAGSEQY
TRBV4-2	TRBJ2-2	.	ASSQDDGLAGGGTGELF
TRBV2	TRBJ2-7	.	AGARASHSSYEQY
TRBV30	TRBJ1-2	.	AWNEAGGYT
TRBV14	TRBJ2-1	once	ASSQDKGRHNEQF
TRBV6-4	TRBJ1-2	.	ASSDGRGRGYGYT
TRBV4-1	TRBJ2-3	.	ASSPILGRGPDTQY
TRBV20-1	TRBJ2-4	.	SVPYINIQY
TRBV6-1	TRBJ2-1	.	ASSEGAWQF
TRBV29-1	TRBJ2-5	.	SGGRGTETQY
TRBV27	TRBJ1-6	.	ASSPGQINSPLH